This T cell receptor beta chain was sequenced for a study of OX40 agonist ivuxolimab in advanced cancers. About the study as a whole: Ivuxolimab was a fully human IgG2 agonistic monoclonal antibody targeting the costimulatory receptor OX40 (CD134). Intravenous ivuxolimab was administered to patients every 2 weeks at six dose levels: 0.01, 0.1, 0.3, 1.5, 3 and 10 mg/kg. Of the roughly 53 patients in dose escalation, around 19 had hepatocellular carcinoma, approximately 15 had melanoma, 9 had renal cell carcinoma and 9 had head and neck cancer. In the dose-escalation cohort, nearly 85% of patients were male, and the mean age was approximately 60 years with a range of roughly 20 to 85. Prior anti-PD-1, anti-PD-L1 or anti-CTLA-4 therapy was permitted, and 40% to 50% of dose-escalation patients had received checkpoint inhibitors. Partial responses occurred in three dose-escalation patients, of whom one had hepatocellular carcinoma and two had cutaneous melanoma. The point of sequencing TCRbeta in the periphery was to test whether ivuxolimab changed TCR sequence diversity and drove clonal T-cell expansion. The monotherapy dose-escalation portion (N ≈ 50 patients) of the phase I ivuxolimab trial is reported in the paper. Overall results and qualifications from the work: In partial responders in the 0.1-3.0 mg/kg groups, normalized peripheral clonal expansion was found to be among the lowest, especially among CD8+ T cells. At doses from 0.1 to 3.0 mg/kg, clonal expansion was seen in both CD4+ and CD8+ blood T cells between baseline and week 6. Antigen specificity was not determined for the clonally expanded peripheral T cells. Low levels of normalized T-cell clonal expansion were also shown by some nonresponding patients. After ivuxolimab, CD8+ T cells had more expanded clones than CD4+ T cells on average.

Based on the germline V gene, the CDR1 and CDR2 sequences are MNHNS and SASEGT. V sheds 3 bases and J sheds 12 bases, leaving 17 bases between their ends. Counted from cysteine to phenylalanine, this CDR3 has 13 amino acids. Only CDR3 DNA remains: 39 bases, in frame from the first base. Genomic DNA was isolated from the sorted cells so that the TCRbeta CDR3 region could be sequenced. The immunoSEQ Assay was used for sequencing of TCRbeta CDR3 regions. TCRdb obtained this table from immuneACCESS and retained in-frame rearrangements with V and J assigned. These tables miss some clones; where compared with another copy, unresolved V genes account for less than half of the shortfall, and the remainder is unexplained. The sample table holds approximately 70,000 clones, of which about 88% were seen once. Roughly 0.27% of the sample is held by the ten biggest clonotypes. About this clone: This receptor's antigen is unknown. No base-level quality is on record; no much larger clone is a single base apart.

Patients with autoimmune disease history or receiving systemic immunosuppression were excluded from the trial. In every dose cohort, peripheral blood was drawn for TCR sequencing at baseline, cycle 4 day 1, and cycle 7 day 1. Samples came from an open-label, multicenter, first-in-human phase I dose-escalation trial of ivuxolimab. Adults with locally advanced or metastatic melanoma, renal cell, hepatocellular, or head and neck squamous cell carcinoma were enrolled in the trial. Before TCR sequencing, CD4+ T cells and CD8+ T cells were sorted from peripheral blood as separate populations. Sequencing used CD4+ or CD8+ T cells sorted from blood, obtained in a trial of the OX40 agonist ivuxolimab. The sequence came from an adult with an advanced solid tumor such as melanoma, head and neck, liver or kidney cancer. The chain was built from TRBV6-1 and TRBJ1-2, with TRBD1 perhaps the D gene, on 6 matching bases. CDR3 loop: CASSDPSGQADTF. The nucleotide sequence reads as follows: TGTGCCAGCAGTGACCCCTCGGGACAAGCGGACACCTTC.